This T cell receptor beta chain was profiled in a study of radiation and T cells in renal cell carcinoma. Study-wide results and caveats: In blood, top tumor clones expanded by 2 weeks, shrinking by 4. Without pretreatment biopsies, baseline tumor clonotype presence was undetermined.

Of note for this clone: Its antigen is still unknown.

The assay was immunoSEQ multiplex PCR, and TCRdb's table has in-frame clones only and misses some. The sample consists of about 90,000 clones, 84% of them appearing once. Trimming took off 2 bases at V and 7 bases at J, with 18 bases between the two ends. CDR1 MNHEY and CDR2 SMNVEV come from the germline V gene (reference sequence). This CDR3 contains 15 residues. Time point in this sample: blood 4 weeks post-SBRT, at nephrectomy. Noted treatment: 15 Gy SBRT to primary tumor, nephrectomy 4 weeks later. Serial blood draws occurred at baseline and 2 and 4 weeks post-SBRT. Clear cell pathology was present in this patient's renal cell carcinoma.

Sequences were derived from blood, sampled from a patient whose treatment included radiotherapy and nephrectomy. This chain connects TRBV27 to TRBJ2-7, with D tentatively TRBD1 or TRBD2 (5 bases each). This clonotype was sampled from a man in his 60s with renal cell carcinoma. The CDR3 DNA follows: TGTGCCAGCAGTTTAGGAATCGTTCCGAGGGGAGAGCAGTACTTC. As protein: CASSLGIVPRGEQYF.